The T cell receptor (beta chain) under discussion was sequenced for a study of response to subunit inactivated influenza vaccine. This clonotype was seen ten or more times. Its target is unknown. A single record per CDR3 protein comes from TCRdb applying MiXCR to the RT-PCR reads. The table has about 160,000 distinct CDR3 sequences, about 11% seen once. The CDR3 is made up of 14 amino acids. Germline CDR1 ENHRY, CDR2 SYGVKD. Trimming pared 10 bases from V and 1 base from J, leaving 16 bases between. Broader study findings: Authors suggested that a seasonal influenza vaccination recruits few new T cells each time.

The sequences come from non-naive T cells sorted from PBMCs, collected roughly 46 days after vaccination. This clonotype originated in a middle-aged man who received an inactivated influenza vaccine. V usage is TRBV10-3 and J usage is TRBJ1-1; a weak D match, TRBD1 (5 bases). CDR3 in amino acids: CASGLTEKNTEAFF. In DNA form, the CDR3 reads TGTGCCAGCGGGCTGACAGAGAAGAACACTGAAGCTTTCTTT.